One sample yielded the 22 T cell receptor beta chains listed below, sequenced in a study of spatial heterogeneity in lung cancer. Using its own MiXCR run on the 5' RACE reads, TCRdb lists one record per CDR3 protein. The sample has some 8,600 distinct CDR3 sequences; less than 5% are singletons. Time point meaning: sample taken at primary tumor resection. Sequencing was performed on whole RNA extracted from tumor and nontumor lung tissue, or from frozen PBMC, and the material was left unsorted. Sequenced material: PBMCs, taken at surgery. The receptors were gathered from a male donor with early-stage non-small cell lung cancer.

This clonotype was counted at least ten times. Found in a library prepared for alpha chains, this beta chain is an off-target read, and its abundance has little meaning. The rearrangement links TRBV7-7 to TRBJ2-1, with D perhaps given as TRBD1 or TRBD2 (5 bases each). This CDR3 region has 13 residues. The V gene lost 2 bases and the J gene lost 6 bases, with 8 bases spanning the gap. CDR1 SSHAT and CDR2 FNYEAQ come from the germline V gene (reference sequence). CDR3 residues: CASSLSGPNEQFF. CDR3 coding DNA: TGTGCCAGCAGCTTATCGGGGCCCAATGAGCAGTTCTTC.

With regard to this clonotype: For a library built for alpha chains, this beta chain is a stray read; little rests on its size. This rearrangement joins TRBV10-1 to TRBJ2-1; D is possibly TRBD2 (6 bases). The germline gives CDR1 WNHNN, CDR2 SYGVQD (reference sequence). The CDR3 totals 12 residues. Trimming took 9 bases from V and 0 from J, leaving 6 bases between them. The CDR3, as DNA: TGCGCCAGGGGGGGCTCCTACAATGAGCAGTTCTTC. Translating it yields CARGGSYNEQFF.

This clonotype is deemed medium-sized (0.01 to 0.1%). For a library built for alpha chains, this beta chain is a stray read; little rests on its size. The chain has TRBV7-2 and TRBJ1-6; D uncertain. The CDR3 contains 16 residues. Germline values: CDR1 SGHTA, CDR2 FQGNSA. V was clipped by 1 base and J by 0 bases, with 7 bases between them. DNA of the CDR3: TGTGCCAGCAGCTTAGATCCGGGCTCCTATAATTCACCCCTCCACTTT. It translates to CASSLDPGSYNSPLHF.

This clonotype was found many times. With the library built for alpha chains, this beta chain is off target and its frequency is not meaningful. The chain carries TRBV3-1 and TRBJ1-5, with D hard to call. Germline-derived CDR1 and CDR2 are LGHDT and YNNKEL (reference sequence). The CDR3 has 14 residues. V lost 1 base and J lost 1, with 5 bases in between. DNA of the CDR3: TGTGCCAGCAGCCAAGGGAACAGCAATCAGCCCCAGCATTTT. Its translation is CASSQGNSNQPQHF. Supplemented by reference TRBV3-1 and TRBJ1-5, the full variable domain reads DTAVSQTPKYLVTQMGNDKSIKCEQNLGHDTMYWYKQDSKKFLKIMFSYNNKELIINETVPNRFSPKSPDKAHLNLHINSLELGDSAVYFCASSQGNSNQPQHFGDGTRLSIL.

By sample share, this clonotype is medium-sized (0.01 to 0.1%). Because this beta chain is a stray read in a library intended to capture alpha chains, its abundance should not be given much weight. This sequence joins TRBV9 and TRBJ2-2; D unclear. Trimming stripped 2 bases from V and 6 bases from J, with 8 bases between. Germline lookup yields CDR1 SGDLS and CDR2 YYNGEE. This CDR3 comprises 13 residues. CDR3 bases: TGTGCCAGCAGCGTCCCCCGCCCCGGGGAGCTGTTTTTT. Its protein is CASSVPRPGELFF.

In its sample, this clonotype was seen many times. This beta chain is an off-target read within a library intended for alpha chains, so its frequency means little. The chain has TRBV19 and TRBJ2-3; no clear D. Germline CDR1 reads LNHDA; CDR2 reads SQIVND (reference sequence). Trimming stripped 9 bases from V and 5 bases from J, with 9 bases between. This CDR3 has 11 residues. CDR3 nucleotide sequence: TGTGCCAGCACCTCGCGAGATACGCAGTATTTT. This gives the protein CASTSRDTQYF.

This clonotype was recorded many times. For a library built for alpha chains, this beta chain is a stray read; little rests on its size. This rearrangement joins TRBV7-2 to TRBJ1-4; D is unclear. V lost 5 bases and J lost 3, with 10 bases in between. The CDR3 covers 14 residues. Germline V lookup: CDR1 SGHTA, CDR2 FQGNSA. CDR3 residues: CASSSRAPNEKLFF. The CDR3 coding sequence is TGTGCCAGCAGCAGTCGGGCTCCTAATGAAAAACTGTTTTTT.

This clonotype is medium-sized in the sample. For a library built for alpha chains, this beta chain is a stray read; little rests on its size. This rearrangement joins TRBV28 to TRBJ2-3; no clear D gene. Trimming stripped 1 base from V and 8 bases from J, with 7 bases between. Germline CDR1 is MDHEN and CDR2 is SYDVKM. CDR3 length: 12 amino acids. CDR3 residues: CASSLLSSTQYF. The CDR3 bases are TGTGCCAGCAGTTTATTGTCGAGTACGCAGTATTTT.

This clonotype was recorded many times. This beta chain is an off-target read within a library intended for alpha chains, so its frequency means little. The V call is TRBV2, the J call TRBJ2-7; D unresolved. The CDR3 contains 13 residues. Trimming shortened V by 7 bases and J by 3 bases, and 13 bases separated the two germline ends. Germline-derived CDR1 and CDR2 are SNHLY and FYNNEI. The DNA of the CDR3 is TGTGCCAGCACCATAAATCCTTACTACGAGCAGTACTTC. Its protein product is CASTINPYYEQYF. Filled out from reference TRBV2 and TRBJ2-7, the complete variable domain reads EPEVTQTPSHQVTQMGQEVILRCVPISNHLYFYWYRQILGQKVEFLVSFYNNEISEKSEIFDDQFSVERPDGSNFTLKIRSTKLEDSAMYFCASTINPYYEQYFGPGTRLTVT.

This clonotype was seen at least ten times. This beta chain slipped into a library made for alpha chains as a stray read, so its size is not meaningful. The V gene is TRBV7-8, the J gene TRBJ1-5; 9 bases match TRBD1. With V trimmed by 3 bases and J by 7 bases, 7 bases remained unmatched. This CDR3 has 15 amino acids. The germline V gene encodes CDR1 SGHVS and CDR2 FQNEAQ. The DNA for the CDR3 is TGTGCCAGCAGCTTTCGGGACAGGGTATCGCAGCCCCAGCATTTT. Translation gives CASSFRDRVSQPQHF.

This clonotype has a count of ten or more. This beta chain turned up in a library designed for alpha chains; as an off-target read, its abundance says little. The rearrangement joins TRBV15 to TRBJ2-1, with D hard to call. This CDR3 has 15 amino acids. With 0 bases removed from V and 7 bases from J, the gap between germline ends came to 13 bases. Germline V lookup: CDR1 LNHNV, CDR2 YYDKDF (reference sequence). CDR3 in DNA: TGTGCCACCAGCAGAGATTTGGGTTACGAGAATGAGCAGTTCTTC. Translation: CATSRDLGYENEQFF.

This clonotype was picked up one time. This beta chain slipped into a library made for alpha chains as a stray read, so its size is not meaningful. The rearrangement uses TRBV5-1 and TRBJ2-5; TRBD1 or TRBD2 may be the D gene (6 bases each). Germline loops: CDR1 SGHRS, CDR2 YFSETQ. This CDR3 has 15 residues. V shed 0 bases and J shed 4 bases, with 13 bases lying between them. CDR3 coding DNA: TGCGCCAGCAGCTTGGCCCCGGGGGCAGGAGAGACCCAGTACTTC. Translated, it gives CASSLAPGAGETQYF.

This clonotype was detected ten times or more. This beta chain came through as a stray read in a library set up for alpha chains, and its size says little. V gene TRBV5-5 combines with J gene TRBJ2-4; a weak D match, TRBD2 (6 bases). Trimming shortened V by 4 bases and J by 4 bases, and 12 bases separated the two germline ends. The germline gives CDR1 SGHKS, CDR2 YYEKEE (reference sequence). This CDR3 comprises 14 residues. The CDR3 spells CASSVGGGKNIQYF. The CDR3 DNA is TGTGCCAGCAGCGTAGGAGGAGGGAAAAACATTCAGTACTTC.

By frequency in the sample, this clonotype is medium-sized (0.01 to 0.1%). This beta chain is a stray read from a library made for alpha chains; its abundance is not meaningful. The chain has TRBV11-2 and TRBJ1-1, with a possible D match to TRBD1 (6 bases). Deletions cut 4 bases from V and 6 bases from J, with 15 bases between. Germline assignment: CDR1 SGHAT and CDR2 FQNNGV. The CDR3 runs to 14 residues. The CDR3: CASSSEGVGSEAFF. In DNA, the CDR3 is TGTGCCAGCAGCTCAGAGGGGGTGGGGTCTGAAGCTTTCTTT. Full variable domain (rest looked up from reference TRBV11-2 and TRBJ1-1): EAGVAQSPRYKIIEKRQSVAFWCNPISGHATLYWYQQILGQGPKLLIQFQNNGVVDDSQLPKDRFSAERLKGVDSTLKIQPAKLEDSAVYLCASSSEGVGSEAFFGQGTRLTVV.

Regarding this clonotype: With the library built for alpha chains, this beta chain is off target and its frequency is not meaningful. The rearrangement links TRBV5-1 to TRBJ2-2; D gene unclear. Deletions cut 7 bases from V and 4 bases from J, with 17 bases between. This CDR3 comprises 15 residues. Germline lookup yields CDR1 SGHRS and CDR2 YFSETQ. The CDR3 here is CASRLQSSATGELFF. In DNA form, the CDR3 reads TGCGCCAGCCGACTCCAGTCGTCGGCCACCGGGGAGCTGTTTTTT.

This clonotype qualifies as medium-sized. This beta chain slipped into a library made for alpha chains as a stray read, so its size is not meaningful. The chain is built from TRBV2 and TRBJ1-6; D is ambiguous. V gave up 3 bases and J gave up 15 bases, with 12 bases separating them. Germline CDR1 SNHLY, CDR2 FYNNEI. The CDR3 is 12 residues long. CDR3 in amino acids: CASSERVGDLHF. In DNA, the CDR3 is TGTGCCAGCAGTGAGAGGGTTGGGGACCTCCACTTT.

This clonotype has a handful of counts. This beta chain is an unintended read in a library built for alpha chains; its size means little. The chain combines TRBV5-4 with TRBJ1-1; a possible D gene is TRBD1 (6 bases). Trimming shortened V by 5 bases and J by 1 base, and 12 bases separated the two germline ends. The V gene's germline CDR1 is SGHNT and CDR2 YYREEE (reference sequence). The CDR3 sequence is 14 residues long. For the CDR3, the DNA is TGTGCCAGCAGGTGGGACACGACGAACACTGAAGCTTTCTTT. Its protein is CASRWDTTNTEAFF.

This clonotype was recorded many times. For a library built for alpha chains, this beta chain is a stray read; little rests on its size. The chain uses TRBV11-2 and TRBJ1-5, with D possibly matching TRBD1 (5 bases). V lost 5 bases and J 0 bases, leaving 8 bases between the germline ends. The CDR3 consists of 14 residues. Looked up from germline, CDR1 is SGHAT and CDR2 is FQNNGV. This CDR3 is CASSRGYSNQPQHF. The CDR3 coding sequence is TGTGCCAGCAGCAGGGGTTATAGCAATCAGCCCCAGCATTTT.

This clonotype is medium-sized. Because this beta chain is a stray read in a library intended to capture alpha chains, its abundance should not be given much weight. CDR3 protein: CASSLGTGRQYV. The CDR3 region has the DNA TGTGCCAGCAGTTTAGGGACAGGTCGGCAGTACGTC. This chain joins TRBV12-3 or TRBV12-4 and TRBJ2-7; 7 positions match TRBD1. The V gene end was trimmed by 1 base and the J gene end by 9 bases; junction bases not matched to a gene: 3. This CDR3 is 12 amino acids long.

This clonotype was seen at least ten times. For a library built for alpha chains, this beta chain is a stray read; little rests on its size. The V gene is TRBV11-2, the J gene TRBJ1-2; the match to TRBD1 covers 7 bases. The CDR3 runs to 15 residues. Germline V gives CDR1 SGHAT, CDR2 FQNNGV. J gave up 7 bases and V 5 bases, and 13 bases lay outside the gene matches. CDR3 loop: CASSTGTVLWSGYTF. The CDR3 DNA reads as TGTGCCAGCAGCACTGGGACAGTCCTTTGGTCTGGCTACACCTTC.

This clonotype was counted ten times or more. As an off-target read in a library built for alpha chains, this beta chain has a frequency of little significance. The chain employs TRBV6-5 and TRBJ2-3, with 7 bases identical to TRBD1. CDR1 is MNHEY, CDR2 SVGAGI, per germline. The CDR3 loop spans 14 amino acids. With 2 bases clipped from V and 1 base from J, the junction kept 0 bases outside the gene matches. The CDR3 DNA sequence: TGTGCCAGCAGTTACCAGGGGGGCACAGATACGCAGTATTTT. Translated: CASSYQGGTDTQYF.

By share, this clonotype ranks as medium-sized. This beta chain slipped into a library made for alpha chains as a stray read, so its size is not meaningful. The V call is TRBV5-1, the J call TRBJ1-1; 8 positions agree with TRBD1. CDR3 size: 15 residues. The V gene end was trimmed by 3 bases and the J gene end by 5 bases; junction bases not matched to a gene: 9. CDR1 is SGHRS, CDR2 YFSETQ, per germline. The CDR3, as DNA: TGCGCCAGCAGCTCAGATCAGGGGGCAGGAACTGAAGCTTTCTTT. Protein: CASSSDQGAGTEAFF.